The clone carrying this T cell receptor beta chain was counted once. Its specificity is unknown. The record originates from a study of siplizumab effects on memory and regulatory T cells. Study-level results: The mapping of alloreactive clones to unstimulated subsets covered only a minor fraction of them. Treg origin accounted for an average of roughly 70% of mappable alloreactive CD4+ clones with siplizumab and 25% to 30% in controls.

This CDR3 spans 12 amino acids. CDR1 and CDR2 (germline): SEHNR, FQNEAQ (reference sequence). TCRdb's table, derived via immunoSEQ multiplex PCR, lists solely in-frame clones and lacks some. There are 75,000 to 100,000 clones in the sample; about 95% occur only once, and 1% to 1.5% lies in the top ten. The sequenced sample was non-Treg CD4+ T cells sorted from blood. The receptor was isolated from a human donor in good health. The chain links TRBV7-9 to TRBJ2-3; D gene unclear. DNA of the CDR3: TGTGGGTCGGGCAGGAACACAGATACGCAGTATTTT. This sequence encodes CGSGRNTDTQYF. The variable domain in full, with the rest retrieved from reference TRBV7-9 and TRBJ2-3, is DTGVSQNPRHKITKRGQNVTFRCDPISEHNRLYWYRQTLGQGPEFLTYFQNEAQLEKSRLLSDRFSAERPKGSFSTLEIQRTEQGDSAMYLCGSGRNTDTQYFGPGTRLTVL.